This paragraph reports one T cell receptor beta chain. Its antigen is unidentified. The sample is drawn from a study of breast tumors, draining lymph nodes, adjacent tissues. Regarding the study as a whole: Most tumor T cells seemingly derive from lymph node, then expand in tumor.

The V gene lost 6 bases and the J gene lost 0 bases, with 11 bases spanning the gap. Germline loops: CDR1 MGHDK, CDR2 SYGVNS. This CDR3 is built from 14 residues. TCRdb itself ran the multiplex PCR reads through MiXCR, one entry per CDR3 protein. The sample lists approximately 230,000 distinct CDR3 sequences, around 35% occurring once. Axillary draining lymph nodes of breast cancer patients supplied the node samples. This sequence was found in a female donor with breast cancer. Some clones in this sample may be carry-over from other donors' samples. The source material was axillary lymph node tissue. The chain joins TRBV25-1 to TRBJ1-1; D not certain. CDR3 coding DNA: TGTGCCAGCAGCGAACAGACTTTGAACACTGAAGCTTTCTTT. Residues: CASSEQTLNTEAFF.